A selection of T cell receptor beta chains follows, all from one sample in a study of T cells in pancreatic ductal adenocarcinoma. The repertoire was sequenced with immunoSEQ multiplex PCR; TCRdb's copy has only in-frame clones and lacks some. The table records around 15,000 clones, around nine tenths of them present only once. Specimen: PBMCs. These receptors were collected from a human donor with pancreatic ductal adenocarcinoma. Each CDR3 is given without its conserved first and last residue. Size tells how often a clone was seen (once, few, many) or the class of an expanded clone, and some rows leave it out.

v_gene: TRBV29-1; abundance: -; CDR3aa: SATGGEGGYT
v_gene: TRBV5-4; abundance: -; CDR3aa: ASSLAGHAYEQY
v_gene: TRBV28; abundance: -; CDR3aa: ASSLWGGASSYNEQF
v_gene: TRBV9; abundance: -; CDR3aa: ASSVSSGLSNEQY
v_gene: TRBV7-9; abundance: -; CDR3aa: ASSIPTMGETQY
v_gene: TRBV30; abundance: -; CDR3aa: ASRDRRQETQY
v_gene: TRBV9; abundance: -; CDR3aa: ASSVGGGSYT
v_gene: TRBV5-4; abundance: -; CDR3aa: ASSLAGTGDTQY
v_gene: TRBV19; abundance: -; CDR3aa: ASSIEAGGPRNEQF
v_gene: TRBV30; abundance: -; CDR3aa: AWSTQGSGEKLF
v_gene: TRBV5-1; abundance: -; CDR3aa: ASSTGLPANYGYT
v_gene: TRBV27; abundance: -; CDR3aa: ASSPSLAGGLNEQF
v_gene: TRBV28; abundance: -; CDR3aa: ASNPPREASTDTQY
v_gene: TRBV15; abundance: once; CDR3aa: ATSRDARGYHEQY
v_gene: TRBV9; abundance: once; CDR3aa: ASSVGSGTGENNEQF
v_gene: TRBV7-6; abundance: -; CDR3aa: ASSPDRGLYEQY
v_gene: TRBV7-8; abundance: once; CDR3aa: ASSPTGVGYEQY
v_gene: TRBV9; abundance: -; CDR3aa: ASSVTSGPDLYNEQF
v_gene: TRBV19; abundance: -; CDR3aa: ASSKTTGTGRPYEQY
v_gene: TRBV4-3; abundance: -; CDR3aa: ASSQESWTSGGALYNEQF
v_gene: TRBV28; abundance: -; CDR3aa: ASSPRSWGSSYEQY
v_gene: TRBV7-9; abundance: -; CDR3aa: ASSASGTVYGYT
v_gene: TRBV19; abundance: -; CDR3aa: ASSSPRQGTFTDTQY
v_gene: TRBV7-9; abundance: -; CDR3aa: ASSPLLAGGLLATYEQY
v_gene: TRBV2; abundance: -; CDR3aa: ASSESRPWDRGRGGQPQH
v_gene: TRBV28; abundance: -; CDR3aa: ASSLSPSGRAWANEQY